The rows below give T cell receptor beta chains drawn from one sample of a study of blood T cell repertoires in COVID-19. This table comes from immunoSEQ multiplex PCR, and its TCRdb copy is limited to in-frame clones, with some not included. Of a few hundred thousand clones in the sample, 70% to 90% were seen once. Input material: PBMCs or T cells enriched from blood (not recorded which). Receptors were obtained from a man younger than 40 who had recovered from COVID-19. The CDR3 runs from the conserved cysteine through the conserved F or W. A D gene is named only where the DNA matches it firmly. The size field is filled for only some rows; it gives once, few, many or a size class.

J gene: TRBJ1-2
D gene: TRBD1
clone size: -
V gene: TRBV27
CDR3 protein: CASRREGQGGYTF
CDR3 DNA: TGTGCCAGCAGACGGGAGGGACAGGGAGGCTACACCTTC

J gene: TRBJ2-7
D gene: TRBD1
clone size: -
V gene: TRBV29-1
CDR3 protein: CSVGQSYEQYF
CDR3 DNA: TGCAGCGTGGGACAGTCCTACGAGCAGTACTTC

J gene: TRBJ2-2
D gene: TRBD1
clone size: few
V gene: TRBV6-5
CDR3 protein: CASSKTGTAGELFF
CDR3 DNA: TGTGCCAGCAGTAAGACCGGGACAGCCGGGGAGCTGTTTTTT

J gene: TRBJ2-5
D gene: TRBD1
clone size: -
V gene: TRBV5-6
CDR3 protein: CASRRQGQETQYF
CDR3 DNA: TGTGCCAGCAGACGACAGGGACAAGAGACCCAGTACTTC

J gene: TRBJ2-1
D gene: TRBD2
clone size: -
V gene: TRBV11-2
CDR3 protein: CASSLGGGAYNEQFF
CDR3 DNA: TGTGCCAGCAGCTTAGGCGGGGGGGCCTATAATGAGCAGTTCTTC

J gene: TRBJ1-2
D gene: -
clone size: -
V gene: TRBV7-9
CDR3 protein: CASSLALAENYGYTF
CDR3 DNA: TGTGCCAGCAGCTTAGCGCTGGCAGAAAACTATGGCTACACCTTC

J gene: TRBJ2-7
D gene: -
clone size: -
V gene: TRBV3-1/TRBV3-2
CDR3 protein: CASSPGQATYEQYF
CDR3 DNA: TGTGCCAGCAGCCCAGGGCAGGCCACCTACGAGCAGTACTTC

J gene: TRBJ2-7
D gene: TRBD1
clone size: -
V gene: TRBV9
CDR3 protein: CASSVGRLQGTYEQYF
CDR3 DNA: TGTGCCAGCAGCGTAGGGCGATTACAGGGGACCTACGAGCAGTACTTC

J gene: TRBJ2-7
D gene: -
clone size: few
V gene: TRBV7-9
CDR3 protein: CASSSSSYEQYF
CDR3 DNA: TGTGCCAGCAGCTCCAGCTCCTACGAGCAGTACTTC

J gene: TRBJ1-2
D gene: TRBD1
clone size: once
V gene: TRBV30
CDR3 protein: CAWTLQGARGNGYTF
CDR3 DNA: TGTGCCTGGACCTTACAGGGGGCCCGGGGGAACGGCTACACCTTC

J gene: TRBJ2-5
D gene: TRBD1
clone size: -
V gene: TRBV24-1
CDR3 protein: CATRDRLTETQYF
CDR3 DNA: TGTGCCACCAGGGACAGGCTTACAGAGACCCAGTACTTC

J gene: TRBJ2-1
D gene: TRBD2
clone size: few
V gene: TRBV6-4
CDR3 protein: CASSPTSGGASYNEQFF
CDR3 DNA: TGTGCCAGCTCCCCGACTAGCGGGGGGGCCTCCTACAATGAGCAGTTCTTC

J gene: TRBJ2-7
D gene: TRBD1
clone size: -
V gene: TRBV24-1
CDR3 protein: CATSDPTGGENEQYF
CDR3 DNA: TGTGCCACCAGTGACCCAACAGGGGGAGAGAACGAGCAGTACTTC

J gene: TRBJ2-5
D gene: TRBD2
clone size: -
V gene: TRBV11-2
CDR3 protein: CASSLRASGETQYF
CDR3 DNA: TGTGCCAGCAGCTTAAGGGCTAGCGGGGAGACCCAGTACTTC

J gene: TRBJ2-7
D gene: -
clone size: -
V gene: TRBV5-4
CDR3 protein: CASSLASGSGEQYF
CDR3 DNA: TGTGCCAGCAGCTTGGCCAGCGGCAGTGGGGAGCAGTACTTC

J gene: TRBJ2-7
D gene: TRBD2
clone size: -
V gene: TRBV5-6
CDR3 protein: CASSSDGLAREQYF
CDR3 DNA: TGTGCCAGCAGCTCCGACGGACTAGCGAGAGAGCAGTACTTC

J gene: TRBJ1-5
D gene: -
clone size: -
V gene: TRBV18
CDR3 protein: CASSPSYQGTPHF
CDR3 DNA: TGTGCCAGCTCACCTAGTTATCAGGGAACCCCCCATTTT

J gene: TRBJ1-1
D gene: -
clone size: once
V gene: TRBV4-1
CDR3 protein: CASSAGAGAGTEAFF
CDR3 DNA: TGCGCCAGCAGCGCCGGGGCAGGGGCAGGGACTGAAGCTTTCTTT

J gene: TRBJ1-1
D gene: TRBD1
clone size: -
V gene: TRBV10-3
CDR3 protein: CAISARDRVPEAFF
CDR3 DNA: TGTGCCATCAGCGCCCGGGACAGGGTCCCTGAAGCTTTCTTT

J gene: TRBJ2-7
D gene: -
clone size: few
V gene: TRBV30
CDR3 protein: CAWSRQVLEQYF
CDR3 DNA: TGTGCCTGGAGCCGGCAGGTGCTGGAGCAGTACTTC

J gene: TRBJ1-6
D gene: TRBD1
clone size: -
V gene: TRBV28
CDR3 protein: CASSLGTGGNSPLHF
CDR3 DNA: TGTGCCAGCAGTTTGGGGACAGGGGGGAATTCACCCCTCCACTTT

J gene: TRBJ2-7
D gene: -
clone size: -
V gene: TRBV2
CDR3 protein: CASLDIRYEQYF
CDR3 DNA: TGTGCCAGCTTAGACATCAGATACGAGCAGTACTTC

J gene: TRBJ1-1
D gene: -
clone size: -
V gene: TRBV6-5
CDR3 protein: CASSYSSDTEAFF
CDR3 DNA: TGTGCCAGCAGTTACTCGTCGGACACTGAAGCTTTCTTT

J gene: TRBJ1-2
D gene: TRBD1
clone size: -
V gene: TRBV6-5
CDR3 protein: CASSSEGTGVGGYTF
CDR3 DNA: TGTGCCAGCAGCTCGGAAGGGACAGGGGTAGGAGGCTACACCTTC

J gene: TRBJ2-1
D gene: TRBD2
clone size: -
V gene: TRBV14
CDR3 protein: CASSPTPGLAGRRYNEQFF
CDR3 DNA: TGTGCCAGCAGCCCCACCCCGGGACTAGCGGGGCGACGTTACAATGAGCAGTTCTTC

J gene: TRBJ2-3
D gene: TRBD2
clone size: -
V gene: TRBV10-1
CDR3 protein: CASSETAGGISSTDTQYF
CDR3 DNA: TGCGCCAGCAGTGAGACTGCGGGGGGCATCTCTAGCACAGATACGCAGTATTTT

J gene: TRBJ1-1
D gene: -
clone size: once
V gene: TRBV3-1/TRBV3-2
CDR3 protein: CASSQAVITEAFF
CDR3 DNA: TGTGCCAGCAGCCAAGCAGTGATCACTGAAGCTTTCTTT

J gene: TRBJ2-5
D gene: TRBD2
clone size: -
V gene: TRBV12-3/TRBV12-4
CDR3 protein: CASSWGGETQYF
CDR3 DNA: TGTGCCAGCAGTTGGGGAGGGGAGACCCAGTACTTC

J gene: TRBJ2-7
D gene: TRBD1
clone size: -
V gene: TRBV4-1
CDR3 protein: CASSQVRTGGYEQYF
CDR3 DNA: TGCGCCAGCAGCCAAGTCCGAACAGGGGGCTACGAGCAGTACTTC

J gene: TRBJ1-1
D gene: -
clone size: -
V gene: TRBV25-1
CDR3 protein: CASSGTANTEAFF
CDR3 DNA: TGTGCCAGCAGTGGGACAGCGAACACTGAAGCTTTCTTT